This TCR beta chain was sequenced during a study of cytomegalovirus exposure and HLA in healthy donors. At the level of the study: Ancestry clustering placed around 80% of several hundred genotyped donors in the Caucasian-associated cluster. Regarding the study as a whole: Later analysis revealed greater clonal expansion in HLA-associated TCR beta chains than in equally common others. The productive fraction for most TCR beta V segments was about 90% or about 30% in an earlier analysis.

Primers for the PCR totalled 60 Vbeta and 13 Jbeta. Some clones are missing from TCRdb's copy, which holds only in-frame ones; the method was immunoSEQ multiplex PCR. The sample yields 180,000 or so clones, around 80% seen once. Unmatched junction bases numbered 0, after V lost 4 bases and J lost 3 bases. The CDR3 has 14 amino acids. Germline-derived CDR1 and CDR2 are MNHEY and SMNVEV (reference sequence). With respect to this clone: Its antigen remains unknown.

This TCR derives from a woman aged 45-59 years in good health and CMV-seronegative. Material: PBMCs. The chain links TRBV27 to TRBJ2-1, with 10 bases matching TRBD1. For the CDR3, the DNA is TGTGCCAGCAGTTGGACAGGGGGCTACAATGAGCAGTTCTTC. Encoded protein: CASSWTGGYNEQFF.